Included here is one T cell receptor (beta chain) sequence, with context. The clone's antigen remains unknown. No clone much larger than this one lies a single base away; base qualities are absent. The sample belongs to a study of Ad26.COV2.S vaccination and SARS-CoV-2 variants (dated by TCRdb to the early 2020s). At the level of the whole study: Donors in the vaccine arm were drawn from COV1001, a phase I-IIa trial of Ad26.COV2.S in healthy adults that was multicentre, randomized, double-blind and placebo-controlled. Trial participants were randomized into five groups of five, in which low-dose or high-dose Ad26.COV2.S was given once or twice, or placebo was given on both occasions. The TCR-sequenced set comprised around 30 samples: some 19 Ad26.COV2.S vaccine recipients, 5 placebo recipients and 8 SARS-CoV-2 convalescent individuals. The specificity and breadth of SARS-CoV-2-reactive T cell receptors after Ad26.COV2.S vaccination were assessed by TCRbeta repertoire sequencing. Ad26.COV2.S was administered intramuscularly at a dose of 5x10^10 or 1x10^11 viral particles, either as one shot or as two shots given 56 days apart. Investigators remained blinded to trial group allocation during experiments and outcome assessment. The research as a whole found: The study was not powered for comparison of responses between vaccine doses or regimens. The authors noted that total T cell responses may have been underestimated by the TCR breadth and depth analyses. Vaccine and placebo recipients had similar non-spike TCR breadth, a finding consistent with the vaccine containing only spike. Spike-specific TCR breadth was higher in Ad26.COV2.S recipients than in placebo recipients (P = 0.0014). After vaccination, substantial breadth of spike-specific CD8+ and CD4+ T cell responses was reported.

Reading the germline V gene (reference sequence) gives CDR1 MNHEY and CDR2 SMNVEV. Including cysteine and phenylalanine, the CDR3 has 14 amino acids. The entry retains the CDR3 DNA only, 42 bases that are in frame from base 1. V lost 2 bases and J lost 0 bases; the stretch between them is 6 bases long. The immunoSEQ Assay was used to sequence TCRbeta CDR3 regions. After extraction, genomic DNA underwent amplification by bias-controlled multiplex PCR, followed by high-throughput sequencing. Per the authors' processing: To quantify the absolute abundance of every unique TCRbeta CDR3 region, sequences were collapsed and filtered. T cell fraction was estimated by normalizing TCRbeta template counts to usable DNA, with usable DNA measured through amplification of reference genes found in all nucleated cells. Repertoire TCRs were annotated as SARS-CoV-2-specific by exact matching of V gene, CDR3 amino acid sequence and J gene to a known reactive TCR set. The reference SARS-CoV-2 TCR set came from MIRA and was filtered for enrichment in COVID-19-positive ImmuneCODE repertoires, removing public or cross-reactive TCRs. Drawing on the MIRA antigens, annotated TCRs were analysed further at the level of specific ORF or position within ORF. Depth was the summed frequency of annotated unique rearrangements, while breadth was defined as annotated unique rearrangements over total unique productive rearrangements. Group comparisons of TCR breadth used two-sided Wilcoxon rank-sum tests. This is the immuneACCESS table as TCRdb keeps it, with only in-frame sequences that have V and J called. A part of the clones is gone; compared with another copy, unresolved V genes explain less than half, and the rest is unexplained. Clone size and the V and J calls come from that table; the DNA yielded D and trimming. The sample yields 400,000 to 450,000 clones; around 90% were counted once. The ten largest clones represent 12% of the sample.

The treatment or condition label here, explained by the study, means: some 19 received Ad26.COV2.S at low or high dose, single or two shots; about 5 received placebo; per-sample allocation not given. For vaccine and placebo recipients, the sequenced repertoires came from samples collected on day 63 after the first injection. In Cohort 1b, about 27 adults aged 18-55 years were enrolled at a single site in Boston, USA, between 29 July and 7 August 2020. Ad26.COV2.S was a replication-incompetent adenovirus type 26 vector that expressed a prefusion-stabilized SARS-CoV-2 spike protein derived from the original Wuhan strain.

The sequencing here drew on peripheral blood, taken in a trial of Ad26.COV2.S vaccine versus placebo. This clonotype was sampled from a person aged 18-65 years who received the Ad26.COV2.S COVID-19 vaccine or a placebo. The chain couples TRBV27 to TRBJ2-3; confidence is insufficient to name the D gene. The DNA sequence is given as TGTGCCAGCAGTTTAGAACAGAGCACAGATACGCAGTATTTT. Its protein reads: CASSLEQSTDTQYF.